This entry concerns a single T cell receptor (beta chain). The data belong to a study of blood T cell repertoires in COVID-19. The overall study: Some COVID-19 samples were acute and others convalescent; all came from the United States, Italy and Spain.

Profiled with immunoSEQ multiplex PCR; TCRdb holds only in-frame clones, not every one. Of hundreds of thousands of clones in the sample, about four fifths were seen once. The germline gives CDR1 SGHTA, CDR2 FQGNSA. The CDR3 runs to 14 residues. Trimming took 4 bases from V and 8 from J; bases not matched to a gene: 6. This chain uses TRBV7-2 with TRBJ2-1, with 9 bases aligning to TRBD2. The sequenced sample was peripheral blood. This TCR was sampled from a woman aged 40 to 50 with active or convalescent COVID-19. CDR3 protein: CASSSVAGGDEQFF. The CDR3 coding sequence is TGTGCCAGCAGCTCCGTGGCGGGGGGGGATGAGCAGTTCTTC.